What follows is one TCR beta chain and its context. Germline CDR1 is SNHLY and CDR2 is FYNNEI. The V end was cut by 4 bases, the J end by 4 bases, with 16 bases between. There are 15 residues in the CDR3. The data were obtained in a study of blood T cell repertoires in COVID-19. As handled by the study authors: Quantification of nucleated cells was approximated via reference gene primer amplification. Clones were sequenced by immunoSEQ multiplex PCR, and TCRdb holds only the in-frame ones, with some missing. Clone size and the V and J calls come from that table; the DNA yielded D and trimming. The profile shows about 120,000 clones, 85% to 90% of them singletons.

Sequenced material: peripheral blood. The chain combines TRBV2 with TRBJ1-2; weak D call: TRBD1 (6 bases). This receptor was identified in a man between 60 and 70 years old with COVID-19, enrolled during active disease. CDR3 sequence: CASSVAGAEGYGYTF. The CDR3 nucleotides read TGTGCCAGCAGTGTTGCGGGGGCAGAGGGCTATGGCTACACCTTC.